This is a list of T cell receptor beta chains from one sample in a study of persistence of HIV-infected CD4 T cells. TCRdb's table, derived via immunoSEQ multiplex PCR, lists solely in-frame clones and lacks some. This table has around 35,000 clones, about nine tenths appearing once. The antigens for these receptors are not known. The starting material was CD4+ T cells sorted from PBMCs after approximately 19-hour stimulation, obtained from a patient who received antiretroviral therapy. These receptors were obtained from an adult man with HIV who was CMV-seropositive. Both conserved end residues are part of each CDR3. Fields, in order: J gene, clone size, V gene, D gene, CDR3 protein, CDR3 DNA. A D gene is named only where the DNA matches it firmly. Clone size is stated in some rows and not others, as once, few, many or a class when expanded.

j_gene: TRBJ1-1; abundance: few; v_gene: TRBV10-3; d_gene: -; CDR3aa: CAISVRGDNTEAFF; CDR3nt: TGTGCCATCAGTGTGAGGGGAGACAACACTGAAGCTTTCTTT
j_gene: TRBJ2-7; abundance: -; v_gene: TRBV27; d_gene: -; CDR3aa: CASSLTQGLYEQYF; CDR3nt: TGTGCCAGCAGTTTAACGCAGGGTCTCTACGAGCAGTACTTC
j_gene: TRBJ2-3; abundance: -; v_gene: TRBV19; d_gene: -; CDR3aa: CASRATSTDTQYF; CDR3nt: TGTGCCAGTAGAGCAACGAGCACAGATACGCAGTATTTT
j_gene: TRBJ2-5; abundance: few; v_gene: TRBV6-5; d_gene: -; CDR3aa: CASSRGPQETQYF; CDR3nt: TGTGCCAGCAGCCGGGGACCACAAGAGACCCAGTACTTC
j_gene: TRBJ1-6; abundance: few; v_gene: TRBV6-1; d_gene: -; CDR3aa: CASSSAEGESSPLHF; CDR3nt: TGTGCCAGCAGTAGTGCGGAGGGTGAAAGTTCACCCCTCCACTTT
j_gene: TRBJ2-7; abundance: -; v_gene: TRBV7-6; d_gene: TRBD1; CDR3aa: CASSTQGGYEQYF; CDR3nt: TGTGCCAGCAGCACACAGGGGGGCTACGAGCAGTACTTC
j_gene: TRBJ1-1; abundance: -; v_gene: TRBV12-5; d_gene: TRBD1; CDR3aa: CASGLDRGGNTEAFF; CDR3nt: TGTGCTAGTGGTTTAGACAGGGGGGGGAACACTGAAGCTTTCTTT
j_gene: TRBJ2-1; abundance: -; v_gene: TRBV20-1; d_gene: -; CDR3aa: CSAMYNEQFF; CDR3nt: TGCAGTGCCATGTACAATGAGCAGTTCTTC
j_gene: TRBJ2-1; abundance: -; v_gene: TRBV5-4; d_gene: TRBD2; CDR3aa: CASSLALVTRGANEQFF; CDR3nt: TGTGCCAGCAGCTTGGCACTGGTCACGCGGGGGGCTAATGAGCAGTTCTTC
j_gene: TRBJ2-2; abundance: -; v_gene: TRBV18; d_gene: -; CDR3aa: CASSPRRGTADTGELFF; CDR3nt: TGTGCCAGCTCACCACGAAGAGGGACCGCCGATACCGGGGAGCTGTTTTTT
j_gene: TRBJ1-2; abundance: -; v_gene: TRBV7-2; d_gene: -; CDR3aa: CASSLDPINYGYTF; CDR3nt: TGTGCCAGCAGCTTAGACCCCATCAACTATGGCTACACCTTC
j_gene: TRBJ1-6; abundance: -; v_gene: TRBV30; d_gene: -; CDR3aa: CAWSDPGYNSPLHF; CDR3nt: TGTGCCTGGAGCGACCCGGGCTATAATTCACCCCTCCACTTT
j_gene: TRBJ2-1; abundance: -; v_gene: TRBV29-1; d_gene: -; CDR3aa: CSVVGLTYNEQFF; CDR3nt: TGCAGCGTTGTAGGACTGACCTACAATGAGCAGTTCTTC
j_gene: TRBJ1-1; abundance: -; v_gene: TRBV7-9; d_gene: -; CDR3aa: CASSRGVGTEAFF; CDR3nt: TGTGCCAGCAGTCGAGGAGTGGGAACTGAAGCTTTCTTT
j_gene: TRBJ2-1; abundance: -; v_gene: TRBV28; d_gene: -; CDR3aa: CASSFPNQMGFYNEQFF; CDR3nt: TGTGCCAGCAGTTTCCCTAATCAGATGGGGTTCTACAATGAGCAGTTCTTC
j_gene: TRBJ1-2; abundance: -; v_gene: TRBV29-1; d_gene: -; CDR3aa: CSVHRPPHGYTF; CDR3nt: TGCAGCGTTCACAGGCCACCCCATGGCTACACCTTC
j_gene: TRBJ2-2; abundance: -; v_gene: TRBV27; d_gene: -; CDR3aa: CASSLWQGGGRAGELFF; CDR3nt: TGTGCCAGCAGTTTATGGCAGGGGGGGGGAAGGGCCGGGGAGCTGTTTTTT
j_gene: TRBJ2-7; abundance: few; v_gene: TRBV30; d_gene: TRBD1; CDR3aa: CAWSAGQGAEQYF; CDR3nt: TGTGCCTGGAGTGCGGGACAGGGCGCCGAGCAGTACTTC
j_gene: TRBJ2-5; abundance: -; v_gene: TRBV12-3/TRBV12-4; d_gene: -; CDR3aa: CASTSVLKTQYF; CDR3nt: TGTGCCAGCACTAGCGTTTTGAAGACCCAGTACTTC
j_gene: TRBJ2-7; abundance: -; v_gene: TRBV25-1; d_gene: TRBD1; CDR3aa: CASARDRGPGEQYF; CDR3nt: TGTGCCAGCGCGCGGGACAGGGGGCCTGGAGAGCAGTACTTC
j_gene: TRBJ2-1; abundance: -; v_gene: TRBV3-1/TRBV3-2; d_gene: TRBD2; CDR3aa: CASSLGGANNEQFF; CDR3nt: TGTGCCAGCAGCCTCGGGGGGGCTAACAATGAGCAGTTCTTC
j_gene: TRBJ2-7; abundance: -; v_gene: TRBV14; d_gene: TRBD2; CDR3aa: CASSQGLAWQYF; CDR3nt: TGTGCCAGCAGCCAAGGACTAGCTTGGCAGTACTTC
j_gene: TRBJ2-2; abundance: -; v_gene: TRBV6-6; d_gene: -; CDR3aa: CASSYSPGSSTGELFF; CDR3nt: TGTGCCAGCAGTTACTCGCCGGGATCGAGCACCGGGGAGCTGTTTTTT
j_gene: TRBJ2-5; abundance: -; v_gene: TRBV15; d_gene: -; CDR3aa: CATSKGDRETQYF; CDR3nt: TGTGCCACCAGCAAGGGGGACCGGGAGACCCAGTACTTC
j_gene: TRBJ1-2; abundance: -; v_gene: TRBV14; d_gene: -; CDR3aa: CASSQIGPHGYTF; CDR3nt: TGTGCCAGCAGCCAAATAGGGCCCCATGGCTACACCTTC
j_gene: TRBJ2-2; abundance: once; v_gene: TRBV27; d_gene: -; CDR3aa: CASSSANTGELFF; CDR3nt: TGTGCCAGCAGTTCGGCTAACACCGGGGAGCTGTTTTTT
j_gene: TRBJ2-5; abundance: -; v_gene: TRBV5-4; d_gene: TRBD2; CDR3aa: CASRSGLAGQETQYF; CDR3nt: TGTGCCAGCAGGTCCGGACTAGCGGGACAAGAGACCCAGTACTTC
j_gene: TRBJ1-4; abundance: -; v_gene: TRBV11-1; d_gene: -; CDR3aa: CASSLNREAQKLFF; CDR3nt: TGTGCCAGCAGCTTGAACAGGGAGGCTCAGAAACTGTTTTTT
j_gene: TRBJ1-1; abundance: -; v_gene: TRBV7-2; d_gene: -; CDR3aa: CASSLRGVKGTEAFF; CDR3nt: TGTGCCAGCAGCCTGAGGGGGGTGAAGGGCACTGAAGCTTTCTTT
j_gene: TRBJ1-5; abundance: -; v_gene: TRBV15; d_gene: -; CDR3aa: CATSRAWGNQPQHF; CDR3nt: TGTGCCACCAGCAGAGCCTGGGGCAATCAGCCCCAGCATTTT
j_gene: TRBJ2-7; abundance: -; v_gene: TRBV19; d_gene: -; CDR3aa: CASSPPAGASYEQYF; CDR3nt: TGTGCCAGTAGTCCCCCAGCCGGGGCTTCCTACGAGCAGTACTTC
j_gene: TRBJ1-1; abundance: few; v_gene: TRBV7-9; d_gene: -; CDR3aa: CASSPLSHTEAFF; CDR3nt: TGTGCCAGCAGCCCCCTGTCGCACACTGAAGCTTTCTTT
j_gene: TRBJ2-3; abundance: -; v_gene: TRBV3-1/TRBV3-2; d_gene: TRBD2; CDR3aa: CASSLNGRGGLNTQYF; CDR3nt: TGTGCCAGCAGCCTAAACGGGCGGGGGGGCCTGAATACGCAGTATTTT